This T cell receptor beta chain appears in the sequencing data of a study of response to subunit inactivated influenza vaccine. Study conclusions and caveats: With each seasonal influenza vaccination, the authors suggested, few new T cells are recruited.

V lost 5 bases to trimming and J lost 0 bases; unmatched junction nucleotides: 5. The CDR3 is 16 residues long. CDR1 and CDR2 (germline): SGHDN, FVKESK. This clonotype was observed many times. What it recognizes is unknown. Using its own MiXCR run on the RT-PCR reads, TCRdb lists one record per CDR3 protein. In the table there are approximately 160,000 distinct CDR3 sequences, about 10% of which are singletons. The TCR originated in a man between 50 and 75 years old who received an inactivated influenza vaccine. The chain links TRBV14 to TRBJ2-1; 9 nucleotides match TRBD1. Material: CD8+ T cells sorted from PBMCs, obtained less than 25 months after vaccination. Here the CDR3 reads CASSLDRGYSYNEQFF. The CDR3 DNA is TGTGCCAGCAGCTTGGACAGGGGATACTCCTACAATGAGCAGTTCTTC.